These 23 T cell receptor beta chains came from one sample sequenced in a study of neurological immune-mediated disorders. TCRdb recomputed calls from the 5' RACE reads with MiXCR, one row per CDR3 protein. The table shows about 55,000 distinct CDR3 sequences, with roughly 4.6% occurring only once. Sequencing was done on a sample of PBMCs. Receptors were obtained from a man aged 50 to 59 with multiple sclerosis.

This clonotype was picked up many times. The chain is built from TRBV7-9 and TRBJ1-5; D call uncertain. V was cut by 0 bases and J by 8 bases, with 5 bases left in between. Germline V gene sequence: CDR1 SEHNR, CDR2 FQNEAQ (reference sequence). This CDR3 has 12 amino acids. The CDR3 loop reads CASSLAEEPQHF. The CDR3 DNA reads TGTGCCAGCAGCTTAGCGGAAGAGCCCCAGCATTTT.

The chain has TRBV2 and TRBJ2-5, with TRBD1 matching over 9 bases. After removal of 1 base from V and 0 bases from J, the junction contained 6 bases not matched to a gene. The CDR3 consists of 17 residues. Per germline, CDR1 SNHLY and CDR2 FYNNEI. The CDR3 nucleotides are TGTGCCAGCAGTGAAGTCACCGGGACAGGGTACCAAGAGACCCAGTACTTC. This encodes CASSEVTGTGYQETQYF.

This clonotype was seen repeatedly, ten times or more. V and J are TRBV12-3 or TRBV12-4 and TRBJ2-1; 9 nucleotides agree with TRBD1. V lost 6 bases and J lost 5; bases outside the gene matches: 5. The CDR3 covers 14 residues. This chain's CDR3 is CASSLWTGDNEQFF. In DNA form, the CDR3 reads TGTGCCAGCAGCCTCTGGACAGGGGACAATGAGCAGTTCTTC.

This clonotype was detected many times. CDR3 protein: CASSSPPDREGGSNQPQHF. The CDR3 DNA reads TGCGCCAGCAGCTCCCCCCCGGACAGGGAGGGGGGTAGCAATCAGCCCCAGCATTTT. The chain carries TRBV5-1 and TRBJ1-5; 8 bases match TRBD1. The CDR3 extends over 19 amino acids. Trimming removed 3 bases from V and 0 bases from J; junction bases left unmatched: 14. Germline V gene sequence: CDR1 SGHRS, CDR2 YFSETQ. The complete variable domain, with remaining parts taken from reference TRBV5-1 and TRBJ1-5, reads KAGVTQTPRYLIKTRGQQVTLSCSPISGHRSVSWYQQTPGQGLQFLFEYFSETQRNKGNFPGRFSGRQFSNSRSEMNVSTLELGDSALYLCASSSPPDREGGSNQPQHFGDGTRLSIL.

This clonotype was recorded many times. CDR3 in amino acids: CASSLDGGGDREQYF. As DNA, the CDR3 is TGCGCCAGCAGCTTGGACGGGGGGGGAGATCGTGAGCAGTACTTC. The gene calls are TRBV5-1 and TRBJ2-7; 8 bases are a match to TRBD2. This CDR3 has 15 residues. Unmatched junction bases numbered 9, after V lost 0 bases and J lost 7 bases. CDR1 SGHRS and CDR2 YFSETQ come from the germline V gene.

This clonotype was seen at least ten times. As DNA, the CDR3 is TGTGCCAGCAGTTTAGGCAGGGGACAAGCTGGAAACACCATATATTTT. Translating gives CASSLGRGQAGNTIYF. V is TRBV28 and J is TRBJ1-3; the D gene is possibly TRBD1 (6 bases). CDR3 length: 16 amino acids. CDR1 MDHEN and CDR2 SYDVKM come from the germline V gene. Trimming removed 2 bases from V and 2 bases from J, with 13 bases in between.

This clonotype was observed many times. The gene calls are TRBV7-9 and TRBJ1-1; D is uncertain. Germline V gives CDR1 SEHNR, CDR2 FQNEAQ (reference sequence). V was pared by 2 bases and J by 4 bases, with 11 bases between. This CDR3 has 14 residues. CDR3 protein: CASSLYGRTTEAFF. In DNA, the CDR3 is TGTGCCAGCAGCTTATACGGCCGTACCACTGAAGCTTTCTTT.

This clonotype showed up many times. The gene calls are TRBV29-1 and TRBJ2-1, with a tentative D call TRBD1 (5 bases). The CDR3 spans 12 residues. Germline V gene sequence: CDR1 SQVTM, CDR2 ANQGSEA. V gave up 2 bases and J gave up 5 bases, with 7 bases separating them. The CDR3 region is CSVEPRDNEQFF. The CDR3 region has the DNA TGCAGCGTTGAACCCAGGGACAATGAGCAGTTCTTC.

Ten or more counts support this clonotype. This sequence joins TRBV27 and TRBJ2-5; D gene uncertain. Germline CDR1 reads MNHEY; CDR2 reads SMNVEV (reference sequence). The CDR3 has 14 amino acids. Trimming cost V 2 bases and J 5 bases, with 12 bases left between them. The CDR3 here is CASSLHISPETQYF. The CDR3 region has the DNA TGTGCCAGCAGTTTACATATTTCTCCCGAGACCCAGTACTTC.

This clonotype has just a few counts. One end of the junction varies from germline; a read error may be responsible. The rearrangement joins TRBV27 to TRBJ1-5; the D is unclear. The germline CDR1 and CDR2 sequences are MNHEY and SMNVEV (reference sequence). This CDR3 is 13 amino acids long. The CDR3 is CASTTGENQPQNF. CDR3 DNA: TGTGCCAGCACGACGGGAGAAAATCAGCCCCAGAATTTT.

This clonotype has a count of ten or more. The V and J genes are TRBV24-1 and TRBJ2-3; D might be TRBD2 (6 bases). This CDR3 has 18 amino acids. Between the trimmed V and J ends, which lost 2 bases and 0 bases, there was a span of 17 bases. Germline CDR1 reads KGHDR; CDR2 reads SFDVKD. CDR3 amino acids: CATSDSSLASASTDTQYF. DNA of the CDR3: TGTGCCACCAGTGATTCCTCCCTAGCGTCGGCTAGCACAGATACGCAGTATTTT.

In its sample, this clonotype was seen many times. CDR3 DNA sequence: TGCGCCAGCAGCCCAGAGGGGACAGGGGTCTACGAGCAGTACTTC. The encoded protein is CASSPEGTGVYEQYF. J is TRBJ2-7 and V is TRBV5-1; 10 bases match TRBD1. V trimming: 4 bases; J trimming: 3 bases; junction bases outside the gene matches: 7. The CDR3 has 15 amino acids. Germline V lookup: CDR1 SGHRS, CDR2 YFSETQ.

Concerning this clonotype: A read error may be the cause here, since a much bigger clone is one base away. The conserved phenylalanine or tryptophan is not found at the CDR3 terminus, so this likely reflects a read error. The rearrangement joins TRBV6-6 to TRBJ1-6; D not resolved. Germline values: CDR1 MNHNY, CDR2 SVGAGI (reference sequence). The V end lost 8 bases, the J end lost 7 bases, and 12 bases lay between the germline ends. This CDR3 region has 13 residues. CDR3 bases: TGTGCCAGCTCGCCCGACGGGAATTCACCCCTCCACTGT. The encoded protein is CASSPDGNSPLHC.

Worth noting for this clonotype: It may be a read error: a sequence one base away is much more abundant. The genes are TRBV4-1 and TRBJ2-3, with a weak D call TRBD2 (5 bases). V lost 3 bases, J lost 3 bases, and 13 bases lay in between. Germline values: CDR1 MGHRA, CDR2 YSYEKL. CDR3 length equals 15 residues. CDR3 region: CASSQLGGRTDTQYF. CDR3 sequence (DNA): TGCGCCAGCAGCCAGCTCGGAGGCAGGACAGATACGCAGTATTTT.

This clonotype has a count of ten or more. This chain uses TRBV27 with TRBJ1-5; 7 bases match TRBD1. Germline assignment: CDR1 MNHEY and CDR2 SMNVEV (reference sequence). The CDR3 covers 15 residues. V shed 4 bases, J shed 1 base, and the junction held 4 bases outside the gene matches. CDR3 protein: CASSSRQGSNQPQHF. CDR3 bases: TGTGCCAGCAGTTCCAGACAGGGAAGCAATCAGCCCCAGCATTTT.

This clonotype was seen once. This chain joins TRBV12-2 and TRBJ2-1. TRBV12-2 is a pseudogene. The CDR3 has 13 residues. CDR3 nucleotide sequence: TGTGCAAGTCGCTTAGCTGGCTACAATGAGCAGTTCTTC. This codes for CASRLAGYNEQFF.

This clonotype was picked up a small number of times. A junction end diverges from the germline sequence, so it may reflect a read error. This chain uses TRBV5-6 with TRBJ1-5; D is undetermined. The CDR3 has 13 amino acids. From germline, CDR1 is SGHDT and CDR2 YYEEEE. The CDR3 reads CASSRTPGQPQNF. The DNA of the CDR3 is TGTGCCAGCAGCCGAACCCCAGGTCAGCCCCAGAATTTT.

This clonotype was counted at least ten times. The chain carries TRBV28 and TRBJ1-5; a weak D match, TRBD1 (6 bases). V gave up 3 bases and J gave up 9 bases, with 15 bases separating them. Per the germline V gene, CDR1 is MDHEN and CDR2 is SYDVKM. This CDR3 comprises 14 residues. The CDR3 loop is CASSFELGGGPQHF. The CDR3 DNA reads TGTGCCAGCAGTTTTGAGCTAGGGGGTGGGCCCCAGCATTTT. Complete variable domain (other parts from reference TRBV28 and TRBJ1-5): DVKVTQSSRYLVKRTGEKVFLECVQDMDHENMFWYRQDPGLGLRLIYFSYDVKMKEKGDIPEGYSVSREKKERFSLILESASTNQTSMYLCASSFELGGGPQHFGDGTRLSIL.

This clonotype showed up many times. V usage is TRBV29-1 and J usage is TRBJ2-6; 7 nucleotides agree with TRBD1. The length of the CDR3 is 13 residues. The trim removed 6 bases at V and 3 bases at J, leaving 2 bases unmatched. Per germline, CDR1 SQVTM and CDR2 ANQGSEA. CDR3 amino acids: CSVGGVGANVLTF. The DNA of the CDR3 is TGCAGCGTAGGGGGCGTTGGGGCCAACGTCCTGACTTTC. Supplemented by reference TRBV29-1 and TRBJ2-6, the full variable domain reads SAVISQKPSRDICQRGTSLTIQCQVDSQVTMMFWYRQQPGQSLTLIATANQGSEATYESGFVIDKFPISRPNLTFSTLTVSNMSPEDSSIYLCSVGGVGANVLTFGAGSRLTVL.

This clonotype was observed at least ten times. This chain uses TRBV7-9 with TRBJ1-5; no reliable D call. CDR1 is SEHNR and CDR2 is FQNEAQ in the germline V gene (reference sequence). This CDR3 is built from 13 residues. Trimming stripped 3 bases from V and 1 base from J, with 4 bases between. In nucleotides, the CDR3 is TGTGCCAGCAGCTTCGACAGCAATCAGCCCCAGCATTTT. Translated: CASSFDSNQPQHF.

This clonotype was recorded at least ten times. CDR3 protein: CSVGYTGGAGETQYF. The CDR3, as DNA: TGCAGCGTCGGATACACAGGGGGCGCCGGGGAGACCCAGTACTTC. This rearrangement joins TRBV29-1 to TRBJ2-5; 9 bases are shared with TRBD1. From germline, CDR1 is SQVTM and CDR2 ANQGSEA. The CDR3 has 15 amino acids. V lost 6 bases to trimming and J lost 5 bases; unmatched junction nucleotides: 13. The complete variable domain, with remaining parts taken from reference TRBV29-1 and TRBJ2-5, reads SAVISQKPSRDICQRGTSLTIQCQVDSQVTMMFWYRQQPGQSLTLIATANQGSEATYESGFVIDKFPISRPNLTFSTLTVSNMSPEDSSIYLCSVGYTGGAGETQYFGPGTRLLVL.

This clonotype was detected ten times or more. The V gene is TRBV7-8, the J gene TRBJ1-4; D is undetermined. The CDR3 spans 15 residues. Trimming pared 4 bases from V and 2 bases from J, leaving 11 bases between. Germline-derived CDR1 and CDR2 are SGHVS and FQNEAQ. This chain's CDR3 is CASSYRPLTNEKLFF. CDR3 DNA: TGTGCCAGCAGCTACCGACCTCTCACTAATGAAAAACTGTTTTTT.

This clonotype was recorded at least ten times. The J gene is TRBJ1-2, the V gene TRBV7-9; possibly TRBD1 for D (5 bases). V gave up 5 bases and J gave up 0 bases, with 10 bases separating them. The CDR3 has 14 amino acids. Per the germline V gene, CDR1 is SEHNR and CDR2 is FQNEAQ (reference sequence). The CDR3 here is CASSLGQPNYGYTF. As DNA, the CDR3 is TGTGCCAGCAGCCTGGGGCAGCCTAACTATGGCTACACCTTC.